The sequence of this T cell receptor beta chain was determined in a study of radiotherapy plus CTLA-4 blockade in lung cancer. As regards this clone: What it recognizes is unknown.

Germline lookup yields CDR1 LGHNA and CDR2 YNFKEQ. Germline trimming cut 2 bases from V and 5 bases from J; bases unmatched to any gene: 4. The CDR3 runs to 16 residues. General observations from the study: Once radiotherapy plus ipilimumab had been given, TCR clones derived from tumor expanded in blood.

Repertoires were generated with immunoSEQ multiplex PCR, while TCRdb's copy carries only in-frame clones and drops some. The sample lists 45,000 to 55,000 clones; 86% were seen once. This sequence joins TRBV4-2 and TRBJ2-3; 13 nucleotides agree with TRBD2. The sequencing used peripheral blood, collected from a patient treated with radiotherapy plus ipilimumab. The receptor's source is a human donor with non-small cell lung cancer that progressed on radiotherapy plus ipilimumab. Some clones in this sample may be carry-over from other donors' samples. For the CDR3, the DNA is TGTGCCAGCAGCCAAAAACTAGCGGGGGGGCTAGATACGCAGTATTTT. It is translated as CASSQKLAGGLDTQYF.